The TCR beta chain under discussion was sequenced for a study of CD8 T cells in Susac syndrome. The multiple sclerosis controls were treatment-naive patients, and their relapsing-remitting disease was stable or active. The CD8+ and CD4+ T cells were isolated magnetically using a negative isolation approach, whereas the TEMRA cells were enriched by FACS. General observations from the study: An acknowledgment was made by the study that its TCR sequencing and HLA analysis involved relatively few individuals.

With respect to this clonotype: Antigen: not known.

Roughly 0.5 to 1 ug RNA was reverse transcribed with random hexamers. Amplification of TCR beta CDR3 across 54 Vbeta and 13 Jbeta was performed with immunoSEQ multiplex PCR. TCRdb itself ran the immunoSEQ multiplex PCR reads through MiXCR, one entry per CDR3 protein. This table has around 190,000 distinct CDR3 sequences, approximately 95% appearing once. The sequence was obtained from a human donor with multiple sclerosis. Sequenced sample: CD8+ T cells from PBMCs.

This CDR3 reads CASSSDSPGELFF. Here the CDR3 DNA reads TGTGCCAGCAGTTCGGACAGTCCCGGGGAGCTGTTTTTT. The chain couples TRBV5-6 to TRBJ2-2, with D possibly TRBD1 on 6 matching bases. The CDR3 is 13 residues long. Deletions cut 5 bases from V and 6 bases from J, with 11 bases between. Germline-derived CDR1 and CDR2 are SGHDT and YYEEEE.